This T cell receptor beta chain stems from a study of T cell responses to AZD1222 COVID-19 vaccine. The CDR3 runs 14 residues. CDR1 SQVTM and CDR2 ANQGSEA come from the germline V gene. Trimming removed 4 bases from V and 4 bases from J, with 16 bases in between. Study conclusions and caveats: Baseline antibody screening turned up just six seropositive AZD1222 recipients. Sampled repertoires all dated from after the peak T cell response. Most donors were white British and more were female, and clonal diversity was possibly underestimated.

On this clone itself: Its antigen is not identified.

Assay: immunoSEQ multiplex PCR; the TCRdb copy retains only in-frame clones and omits some. The data show roughly 120,000 clones, around 90% seen once. The sequences come from peripheral blood, collected 28 days after the second AZD1222 dose. The receptor was derived from an adult who received the AZD1222 COVID-19 vaccine. This chain connects TRBV29-1 to TRBJ1-2; D possibly corresponds to TRBD1 (5 bases). DNA of the CDR3: TGCAGCGTTGGTCGGACATCGCCCAGCTATGGCTACACCTTC. Amino acid sequence: CSVGRTSPSYGYTF.